A selection of T cell receptor beta chains follows, all from one sample in a study of cytomegalovirus exposure and HLA in healthy donors. Profiled with immunoSEQ multiplex PCR; TCRdb holds only in-frame clones, not every one. Of a few hundred thousand clones in the sample, approximately 80% are singletons; the top ten hold 2.5% to 3.5%. The sequenced material came from PBMCs. All receptors come from a man aged 25 to 45 in good health and CMV-seronegative. Each CDR3 is given with its conserved first and last residue. A D gene is named only where the DNA matches it firmly. Clone sizes are given selectively: once, few, many, or a class where the clone is expanded.

14	TRBV19	-	TRBD1	TRBJ1-2	TGTGCCAGTAGTTCCCCGACCGGGACAGGGTTGTTCTCCTTC	CASSSPTGTGLFSF
13	TRBV27	-	-	TRBJ2-7	TGTGCCAGCAGGGAGACAGGACGCTACGAGCAGTACTTC	CASRETGRYEQYF
14	TRBV2	-	TRBD1	TRBJ1-4	TGTGCCAGCAGACAACAGGGGCTGCCTGAAAAACTGTTTTTT	CASRQQGLPEKLFF
15	TRBV7-9	-	-	TRBJ1-1	TGTGCCAGCAGCTTAGCCTTACGGGGGAACACTGAAGCTTTCTTT	CASSLALRGNTEAFF
16	TRBV15	-	-	TRBJ1-4	TGTGCCACCAGCAGAGAATCCAGGGATACTAATGAAAAACTGTTTTTT	CATSRESRDTNEKLFF
16	TRBV9	-	TRBD2	TRBJ2-3	TGTGCCAGCAGCGTAGGGGACGGGGGGGCCAGAGATACGCAGTATTTT	CASSVGDGGARDTQYF
18	TRBV15	-	-	TRBJ1-4	TGTGCCACCAGCAGGGCCTCGACAGAATTAGCAACTAATGAAAAACTGTTTTTT	CATSRASTELATNEKLFF
13	TRBV6-5	-	-	TRBJ1-4	TGTGCCAGCAGTTGGACGAACGGCAGGGATCTGTTTTTT	CASSWTNGRDLFF
16	TRBV27	-	TRBD2	TRBJ2-7	TGTGCCAGCACCGAATTACGGGGGGGATCCTCCTACGAGCAGTACTTC	CASTELRGGSSYEQYF
12	TRBV6-6	-	-	TRBJ2-3	TGTGCCAGCCGGGTTGACACAGATACGCAGTATTTT	CASRVDTDTQYF
15	TRBV6-5	-	-	TRBJ2-7	TGTGCCAGCAGTTCTGACCCCAAGGGGCTCTACGAGCAGTACTTC	CASSSDPKGLYEQYF
15	TRBV4-2	-	-	TRBJ2-1	TGTGCCAGCAGCCAAGTTGCCGGCTCCTACAATGAGCAGTTCTTC	CASSQVAGSYNEQFF
11	TRBV2	once	-	TRBJ2-5	TGTGCCACCTCGCTGGGGGGGACCCAGTACTTC	CATSLGGTQYF
15	TRBV6-5	-	-	TRBJ1-2	TGTGCCAGCAGCCCAAAGCCCGACAGTACCTATGGCTACACCTTC	CASSPKPDSTYGYTF
16	TRBV5-4	-	TRBD2	TRBJ2-3	TGTGCCAGCAGCACCGGGACTAGCGGGGGCACAGATACGCAGTATTTT	CASSTGTSGGTDTQYF
14	TRBV18	few	-	TRBJ1-4	TGTGCCAGCTCACCGGGGGCGGGCAATGAAAAACTGTTTTTT	CASSPGAGNEKLFF
16	TRBV6-1	-	TRBD1	TRBJ2-3	TGTGCCAGCAGTGAAGCCCGGACAGGGGGAAGAGATACGCAGTATTTT	CASSEARTGGRDTQYF